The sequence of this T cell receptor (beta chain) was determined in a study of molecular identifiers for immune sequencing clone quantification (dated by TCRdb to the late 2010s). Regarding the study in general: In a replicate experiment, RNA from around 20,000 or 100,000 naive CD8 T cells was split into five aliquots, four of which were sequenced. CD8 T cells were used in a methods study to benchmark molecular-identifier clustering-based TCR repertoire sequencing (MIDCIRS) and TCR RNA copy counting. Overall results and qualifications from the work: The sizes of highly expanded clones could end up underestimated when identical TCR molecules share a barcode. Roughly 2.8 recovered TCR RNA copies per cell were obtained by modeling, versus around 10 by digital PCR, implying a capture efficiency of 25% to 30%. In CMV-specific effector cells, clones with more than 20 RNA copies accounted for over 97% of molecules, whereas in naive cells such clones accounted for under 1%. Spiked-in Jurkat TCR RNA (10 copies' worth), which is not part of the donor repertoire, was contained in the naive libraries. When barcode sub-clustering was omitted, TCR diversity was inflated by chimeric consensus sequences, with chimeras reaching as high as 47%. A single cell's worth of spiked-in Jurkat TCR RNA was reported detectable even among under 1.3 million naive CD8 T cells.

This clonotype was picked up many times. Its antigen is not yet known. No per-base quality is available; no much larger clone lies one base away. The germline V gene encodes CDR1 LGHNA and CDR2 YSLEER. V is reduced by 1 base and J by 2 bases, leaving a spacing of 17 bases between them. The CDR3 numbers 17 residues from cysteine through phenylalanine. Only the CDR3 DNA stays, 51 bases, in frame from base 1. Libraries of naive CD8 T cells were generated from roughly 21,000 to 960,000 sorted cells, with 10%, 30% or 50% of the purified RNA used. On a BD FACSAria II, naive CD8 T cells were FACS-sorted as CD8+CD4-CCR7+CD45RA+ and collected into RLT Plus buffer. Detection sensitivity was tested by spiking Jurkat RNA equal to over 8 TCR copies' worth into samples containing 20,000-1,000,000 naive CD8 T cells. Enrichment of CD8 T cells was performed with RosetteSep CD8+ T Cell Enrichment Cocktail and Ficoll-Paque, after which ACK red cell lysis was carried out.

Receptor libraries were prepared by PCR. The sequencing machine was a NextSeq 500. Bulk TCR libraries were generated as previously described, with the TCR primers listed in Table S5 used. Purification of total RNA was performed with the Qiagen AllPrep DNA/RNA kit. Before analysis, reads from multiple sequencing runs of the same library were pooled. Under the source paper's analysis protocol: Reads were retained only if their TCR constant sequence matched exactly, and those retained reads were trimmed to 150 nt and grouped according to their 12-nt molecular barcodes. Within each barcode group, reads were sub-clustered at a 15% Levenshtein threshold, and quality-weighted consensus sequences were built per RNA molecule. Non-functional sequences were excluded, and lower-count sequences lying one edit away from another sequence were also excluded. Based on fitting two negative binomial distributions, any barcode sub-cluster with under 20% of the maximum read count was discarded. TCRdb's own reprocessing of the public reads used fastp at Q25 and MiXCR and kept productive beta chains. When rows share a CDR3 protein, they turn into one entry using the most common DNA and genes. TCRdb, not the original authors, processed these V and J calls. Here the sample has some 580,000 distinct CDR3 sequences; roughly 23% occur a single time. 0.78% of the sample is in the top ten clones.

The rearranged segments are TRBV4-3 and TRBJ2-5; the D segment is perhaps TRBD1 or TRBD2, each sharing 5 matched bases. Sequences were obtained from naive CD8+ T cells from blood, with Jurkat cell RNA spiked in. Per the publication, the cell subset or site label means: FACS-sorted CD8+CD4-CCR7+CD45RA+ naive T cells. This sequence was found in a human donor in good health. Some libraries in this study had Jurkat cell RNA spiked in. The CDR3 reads CASSQGEPLGVQETQYF. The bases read TGCGCCAGCAGCCAAGGGGAGCCCCTGGGGGTACAAGAGACCCAGTACTTC.